The 14 T cell receptor beta chains presented below share a single source sample, sequenced in a study of shared clonotypes between healthy human individuals. Profiled with immunoSEQ multiplex PCR; TCRdb holds only in-frame clones, not every one. Of 450,000 to 500,000 clones in the sample, approximately 78% are singletons; the top ten hold approximately 12%. Sequenced: PBMCs. The receptors were gathered from a woman between 35 and 50 years old in good health. Some clones in this sample may be carry-over from other donors' samples.

V usage is TRBV30 and J usage is TRBJ1-4, with D tentatively TRBD1 (5 bases). This CDR3 spans 16 amino acids. Trimming pared 1 base from V and 7 bases from J, leaving 19 bases between. Germline V gives CDR1 GTSNPN, CDR2 SVGIG (reference sequence). CDR3 residues: CAWSGGWGASIEKLFF. The DNA of the CDR3 is TGTGCCTGGAGTGGCGGCTGGGGCGCCTCCATTGAAAAACTGTTTTTT.

The rearrangement joins TRBV5-1 to TRBJ1-1; D gene ambiguous. The germline V gene has CDR1 SGHRS and CDR2 YFSETQ. CDR3 length equals 14 residues. The V end lost 4 bases, the J end lost 4 bases, and 14 bases lay between the germline ends. The DNA of the CDR3 is TGCGCCAGCAGCCCGGACCGTGTGGGCACTGAAGCTTTCTTT. This gives the protein CASSPDRVGTEAFF.

In this sample, this clone turned up a few times. V is TRBV28 and J is TRBJ2-7; D gene unclear. V was clipped by 1 base and J by 5 bases, with 6 bases between them. Germline assignment: CDR1 MDHEN and CDR2 SYDVKM. This CDR3 has 12 amino acids. The CDR3 sequence is CASSLFGDEQYF. In DNA form, the CDR3 reads TGTGCCAGCAGTTTATTTGGCGACGAGCAGTACTTC.

The chain joins TRBV28 to TRBJ2-5; weak D call: TRBD1 (6 bases). CDR3 length: 15 residues. Germline V gene lookup returns CDR1 MDHEN and CDR2 SYDVKM. Trimming removed 5 bases from V and 5 bases from J, with 18 bases in between. The DNA for the CDR3 is TGTGCCAGCAGTCCCCGGTTGGGGGCTTCGGAGACCCAGTACTTC. This codes for CASSPRLGASETQYF. The entire variable domain, with the rest obtained from reference TRBV28 and TRBJ2-5, is as follows: DVKVTQSSRYLVKRTGEKVFLECVQDMDHENMFWYRQDPGLGLRLIYFSYDVKMKEKGDIPEGYSVSREKKERFSLILESASTNQTSMYLCASSPRLGASETQYFGPGTRLLVL.

This chain uses TRBV7-9 with TRBJ1-3; D is undetermined. CDR3 length: 17 residues. Trimming shortened V by 5 bases and J by 0 bases, and 17 bases separated the two germline ends. From germline, CDR1 is SEHNR and CDR2 FQNEAQ (reference sequence). In DNA, the CDR3 is TGTGCCAGCAGCCGCAAGCCCTGGTATATCTCTGGAAACACCATATATTTT. This gives the protein CASSRKPWYISGNTIYF.

As concerns this clone: A much larger clone lies one base from this, so it may be a read error. This likely comes from a read error, as the CDR3 has no conserved phenylalanine or tryptophan at its end. This chain links TRBV30 with TRBJ2-7; the D gene is possibly TRBD1 (6 bases). The germline V gene has CDR1 GTSNPN and CDR2 SVGIG (reference sequence). Trimming removed 7 bases at V and 4 bases at J, with 14 bases between. The CDR3 extends over 12 amino acids. CDR3 nucleotides: TGTGCCTCAAGGACAGCATGGTACGAGCAGTACTCC. Encoded protein: CASRTAWYEQYS.

V is TRBV7-6 and J is TRBJ2-3, with D possibly TRBD2 on 5 matching bases. The V gene's germline CDR1 is SGHVS and CDR2 FNYEAQ. The CDR3 consists of 13 residues. The V end lost 5 bases, the J end lost 5 bases, and 11 bases lay between the germline ends. CDR3: CASSIHRGDTQYF. The CDR3 nucleotides read TGTGCCAGCAGCATCCACCGGGGAGATACGCAGTATTTT.

This chain uses TRBV7-9 with TRBJ1-1; D is undetermined. V was trimmed by 11 bases and J by 1 base, leaving 8 bases between them. This CDR3 spans 11 amino acids. Germline CDR1 SEHNR, CDR2 FQNEAQ (reference sequence). CDR3 sequence (DNA): TGTGCCTCCAAAGGGAACACTGAAGCTTTCTTT. Residues: CASKGNTEAFF.

The chain has TRBV2 and TRBJ2-1; 9 bases align to TRBD1. This CDR3 spans 13 amino acids. V lost 5 bases, J lost 9 bases, and 5 bases stayed unmatched. Per the germline V gene, CDR1 is SNHLY and CDR2 is FYNNEI. In DNA form, the CDR3 reads TGTGCCAGCAGTAGGACAGGGGAGGCTGAGCAGTTCTTC. As protein: CASSRTGEAEQFF.

J is TRBJ1-1 and V is TRBV7-9; D uncertain. V was pared by 5 bases and J by 4 bases, with 11 bases between. Germline loops: CDR1 SEHNR, CDR2 FQNEAQ (reference sequence). The CDR3 runs 13 residues. The CDR3 is CASSQVAGTEAFF. CDR3 coding DNA: TGTGCCAGCAGCCAAGTCGCTGGCACTGAAGCTTTCTTT.

In its sample, this clone was seen a few times. The chain is built from TRBV11-1 and TRBJ2-2, with 7 bases matching TRBD1. The CDR3 totals 18 residues. The J segment lost 2 bases and the V segment lost 7 bases, leaving 16 bases of the junction unmatched. CDR1 SGHAT and CDR2 FQDESV come from the germline V gene (reference sequence). CDR3 coding DNA: TGTGCCAGCAACCCAGGTGGCAGGGGGATGGATAACACCGGGGAGCTGTTTTTT. Translated: CASNPGGRGMDNTGELFF. Supplemented by reference TRBV11-1 and TRBJ2-2, the full variable domain reads EAEVAQSPRYKITEKSQAVAFWCDPISGHATLYWYRQILGQGPELLVQFQDESVVDDSQLPKDRFSAERLKGVDSTLKIQPAELGDSAMYLCASNPGGRGMDNTGELFFGEGSRLTVL.

The rearrangement links TRBV21-1 to TRBJ1-2. TRBV21-1 is an annotated pseudogene. The CDR3 loop spans 17 amino acids. CDR3 in amino acids: CASSKDLGRGGNYGYTF. CDR3 sequence (DNA): TGTGCCAGCAGCAAAGATCTGGGCAGGGGAGGAAACTATGGCTACACCTTC.

The gene calls are TRBV5-1 and TRBJ2-7; 7 nucleotides align to TRBD2. The germline V gene encodes CDR1 SGHRS and CDR2 YFSETQ. Trimming at V came to 4 bases and at J to 3 bases, leaving 4 bases not matched to a gene. CDR3 length equals 13 residues. DNA for the CDR3: TGCGCCAGCAGCGCCGGGACTATCTACGAGCAGTACTTC. It translates to CASSAGTIYEQYF.

V is TRBV28 and J is TRBJ1-1; no clear D. The V end was cut by 8 bases, the J end by 6 bases, with 13 bases between. In germline, CDR1 is MDHEN, CDR2 SYDVKM. The CDR3 consists of 12 residues. CDR3 residues: CASGPGKAEAFF. The DNA for the CDR3 is TGTGCCAGCGGGCCCGGAAAAGCTGAAGCTTTCTTT.